The next 30 T cell receptor beta chains were all read from a single sample in a study of blood T cell repertoires in COVID-19 (dated by TCRdb to the early 2020s). The protocol used for the library was the immunoSEQ multiplex PCR assay. This is the immuneACCESS table as TCRdb keeps it, with only in-frame sequences that have V and J called. A part of the clones is gone; compared with another copy, unresolved V genes explain less than half, and the rest is unexplained. Present in this sample are fewer than 250,000 clones, approximately 80% of which were seen just once. The ten largest clones capture around 7% of the sample. Sequences were obtained from PBMCs or T cells enriched from blood (not recorded which). These TCRs come from a woman aged 40 to 50 with acute COVID-19.

This chain connects TRBV10-3 to TRBJ1-5; 8 bases map to TRBD1. Germline V gene sequence: CDR1 ENHRY, CDR2 SYGVKD. The ends lost 10 bases at V and 7 bases at J; junction bases unmatched: 3. The CDR3 extends over 11 amino acids. CDR3 residues: CAKDRAQPQHF. The CDR3 DNA follows: TGTGCCAAGGACAGGGCCCAGCCCCAGCATTTT.

V and J are TRBV6-1 and TRBJ1-1, with TRBD1 matching 11 bases. The V gene's germline CDR1 is MNHNS and CDR2 SASEGT. V trimming: 3 bases; J trimming: 4 bases; junction bases outside the gene matches: 1. CDR3 length: 14 amino acids. The CDR3 sequence is CASSEGQGGTEAFF. The CDR3 DNA reads as TGTGCCAGCAGTGAGGGACAGGGGGGCACTGAAGCTTTCTTT.

The gene calls are TRBV28 and TRBJ2-7, with 7 nucleotides matching TRBD2. J gave up 4 bases and V 6 bases, and 9 bases lay outside the gene matches. This CDR3 contains 14 residues. Germline V gene data show CDR1 as MDHEN and CDR2 as SYDVKM. In nucleotides, the CDR3 is TGTGCCAGCAGAGCGGGATCCATTCCTTACGAGCAGTACTTC. Protein: CASRAGSIPYEQYF.

The CDR3 loop is CASSVATGGRGSSPLHF. For the CDR3, the DNA is TGTGCCAGCAGCGTAGCTACTGGAGGTCGGGGAAGCTCACCCCTCCACTTT. The rearrangement joins TRBV9 to TRBJ1-6, with unresolved D. Trimming removed 0 bases from V and 10 bases from J, with 20 bases in between. Germline CDR1 SGDLS, CDR2 YYNGEE. This CDR3 is built from 17 residues.

V is TRBV18 and J is TRBJ1-4, with D possibly being TRBD1 (5 bases). The CDR3 is 15 amino acids. Germline V gives CDR1 KGHSH, CDR2 LQKENI. Trimming removed 6 bases from V and 7 bases from J, with 18 bases in between. Written as DNA, the CDR3 is TGTGCCAGCTCGCCAATCAGGGAATTTAGTGAAAAACTGTTTTTT. Translation gives CASSPIREFSEKLFF.

This clone was observed a few times. The chain couples TRBV19 to TRBJ2-1; D unclear. Germline CDR1 is LNHDA and CDR2 is SQIVND (reference sequence). The CDR3 consists of 14 residues. With 5 bases removed from V and 5 bases from J, the gap between germline ends came to 13 bases. In nucleotides, the CDR3 is TGTGCCAGTAGTCTACGAACCTCAAACAATGAGCAGTTCTTC. Amino acid sequence: CASSLRTSNNEQFF. The complete variable domain, with remaining parts taken from reference TRBV19 and TRBJ2-1, reads DGGITQSPKYLFRKEGQNVTLSCEQNLNHDAMYWYRQDPGQGLRLIYYSQIVNDFQKGDIAEGYSVSREKKESFPLTVTSAQKNPTAFYLCASSLRTSNNEQFFGPGTRLTVL.

V gene TRBV10-2 combines with J gene TRBJ2-7; 7 positions agree with TRBD1. Germline V CDR1 and CDR2: WSHSY, SAAADI. Losses at the gene ends were 5 bases for V and 2 bases for J; bases not matched to a gene: 12. The CDR3 totals 16 residues. CDR3 residues: CASSLPQRDSAYEQYF. Here the CDR3 DNA reads TGCGCCAGCAGTCTTCCCCAGAGGGACAGTGCCTACGAGCAGTACTTC.

This sequence joins TRBV4-3 and TRBJ1-2; 11 nucleotides agree with TRBD1. Germline values: CDR1 LGHNA, CDR2 YSLEER. V trimming: 5 bases; J trimming: 8 bases; junction bases outside the gene matches: 13. The CDR3 length is 16 residues. CDR3 protein: CASSETPGQGVEGYTF. CDR3 nucleotide sequence: TGCGCCAGCAGCGAGACTCCGGGACAGGGGGTTGAGGGCTACACCTTC.

The V call is TRBV29-1, the J call TRBJ2-5; no clear D gene. From germline, CDR1 is SQVTM and CDR2 ANQGSEA. V lost 3 bases, J lost 3 bases, and 5 bases lay in between. This CDR3 spans 11 amino acids. This CDR3 reads CSVDPEETQYF. CDR3 coding DNA: TGCAGCGTTGACCCCGAAGAGACCCAGTACTTC. Full variable domain (remainder filled in from reference TRBV29-1 and TRBJ2-5): SAVISQKPSRDICQRGTSLTIQCQVDSQVTMMFWYRQQPGQSLTLIATANQGSEATYESGFVIDKFPISRPNLTFSTLTVSNMSPEDSSIYLCSVDPEETQYFGPGTRLLVL.

The chain is built from TRBV18 and TRBJ2-1; D possibly corresponds to TRBD2 (6 bases). The CDR3 length is 12 residues. CDR1 KGHSH and CDR2 LQKENI come from the germline V gene. V lost 0 bases and J 14 bases, leaving 11 bases between the germline ends. The CDR3 DNA reads TGTGCCAGCTCACCACCAGTAGGGGAGGAGTTCTTC. It translates to CASSPPVGEEFF.

The chain recombines TRBV28 with TRBJ1-4; 7 bases line up with TRBD1. The CDR3 runs 16 residues. Germline CDR1 MDHEN, CDR2 SYDVKM. V was pared by 4 bases and J by 8 bases, with 13 bases of the junction left unmatched. The CDR3 DNA follows: TGTGCCAGCAGTTCCTCAGGGGGACCCGAGGGGGAAAAACTGTTTTTT. Translating gives CASSSSGGPEGEKLFF. Variable domain in full (rest from reference TRBV28 and TRBJ1-4): DVKVTQSSRYLVKRTGEKVFLECVQDMDHENMFWYRQDPGLGLRLIYFSYDVKMKEKGDIPEGYSVSREKKERFSLILESASTNQTSMYLCASSSSGGPEGEKLFFGSGTQLSVL.

Only one count was recorded for this clone. The chain employs TRBV18 and TRBJ1-1; D ambiguous. V dropped 3 bases and J dropped 3 bases, with 14 bases sitting between them. CDR3 length equals 15 residues. Germline V gene data show CDR1 as KGHSH and CDR2 as LQKENI. The CDR3 protein is CASSPLTLMDTEAFF. CDR3 sequence (DNA): TGTGCCAGCTCACCCCTGACTTTAATGGACACTGAAGCTTTCTTT.

This clone showed up just once. This chain links TRBV7-9 with TRBJ2-5; 7 positions agree with TRBD2. This CDR3 region has 14 residues. Germline V gene lookup returns CDR1 SEHNR and CDR2 FQNEAQ (reference sequence). The junction had 7 bases not matched to a gene; V was cut back by 4 bases and J by 5 bases. Here the CDR3 reads CASSSGGRAETQYF. In DNA form, the CDR3 reads TGTGCCAGCAGCTCCGGTGGGAGGGCGGAGACCCAGTACTTC.

The chain recombines TRBV9 with TRBJ1-6; D not resolved. This CDR3 comprises 15 residues. The germline V and J ends were trimmed by 3 bases and 7 bases, with 14 bases remaining between them. Germline V lookup: CDR1 SGDLS, CDR2 YYNGEE. Here the CDR3 reads CASSEAEGENSPLHF. Written as DNA, the CDR3 is TGTGCCAGCAGCGAGGCCGAGGGAGAAAATTCACCCCTCCACTTT.

The chain combines TRBV7-2 with TRBJ2-7; no clear D. The CDR3 length is 13 residues. With 2 bases removed from V and 6 bases from J, the gap between germline ends came to 11 bases. Germline CDR1 and CDR2: SGHTA and FQGNSA. The DNA of the CDR3 is TGTGCCAGCAGCTTATATCAGTGGAGCGAGCAGTACTTC. It yields the protein CASSLYQWSEQYF.

The chain recombines TRBV7-3 with TRBJ1-1, with 11 bases fitting TRBD1. The germline V gene has CDR1 SGHTA and CDR2 FQGTGA. This CDR3 has 13 amino acids. J was trimmed by 5 bases and V by 5 bases; bases with no gene match: 1. CDR3: CASSGQGATEAFF. The CDR3 coding sequence is TGTGCCAGCAGCGGACAGGGGGCGACTGAAGCTTTCTTT.

The chain links TRBV9 to TRBJ1-1; 8 positions match TRBD1. The CDR3 runs to 14 residues. The V segment lost 0 bases and the J segment 9 bases; nucleotides outside the gene matches: 7. Germline V gives CDR1 SGDLS, CDR2 YYNGEE. The CDR3 region has the DNA TGTGCCAGCAGCGTAGATGACAGGGGCTGGCAAGCTTTCTTT. Translation gives CASSVDDRGWQAFF.

The CDR3 DNA reads as TGTGCCAGCAGCGACAACAACTATGGCTACACCTTC. It is translated as CASSDNNYGYTF. The chain links TRBV28 to TRBJ1-2; D is ambiguous. CDR1 is MDHEN and CDR2 is SYDVKM in the germline V gene. The CDR3 covers 12 residues. The ends were cut back, 6 bases at V and 2 bases at J, with 7 bases in the middle.

The J gene is TRBJ2-1, the V gene TRBV18; 7 positions match TRBD2. J lost 7 bases, V lost 6 bases, and 12 bases had no gene match. Germline CDR1 is KGHSH and CDR2 is LQKENI. This CDR3 contains 15 residues. CDR3 residues: CASSLLADLKNEQFF. The CDR3 DNA reads TGTGCCAGCTCCCTTCTAGCGGACTTAAAGAATGAGCAGTTCTTC.

V gene TRBV9 combines with J gene TRBJ1-2, with 9 positions matching TRBD1. The J segment lost 0 bases and the V segment lost 2 bases, leaving 11 bases of the junction unmatched. CDR1 is SGDLS and CDR2 is YYNGEE in the germline V gene. The CDR3 has 18 residues. CDR3 protein: CASSVLFDRGSSNYGYTF. As DNA, the CDR3 is TGTGCCAGCAGCGTTCTTTTCGACAGGGGGTCTTCTAACTATGGCTACACCTTC.

The chain couples TRBV24-1 to TRBJ2-5; 9 bases agree with TRBD1. CDR3 length: 14 amino acids. The V segment lost 5 bases and the J segment 2 bases; nucleotides outside the gene matches: 2. Germline lookup yields CDR1 KGHDR and CDR2 SFDVKD. The DNA of the CDR3 is TGTGCCACCAGTGTCGACAGGGGGCAAGAGACCCAGTACTTC. Residues: CATSVDRGQETQYF.

The sample holds one count of this clone. The chain is built from TRBV18 and TRBJ2-7, with 10 positions matching TRBD1. Germline V gene data show CDR1 as KGHSH and CDR2 as LQKENI. With 6 bases clipped from V and 2 bases from J, the junction kept 1 base outside the gene matches. This CDR3 has 13 amino acids. As DNA, the CDR3 is TGTGCCAGCTCTGGGACAGGGGCCTACGAGCAGTACTTC. This sequence encodes CASSGTGAYEQYF.

CDR3 nucleotides: TGTGCCAGCAGGGGAACAGGGAACACTGAAGCTTTCTTT. This encodes CASRGTGNTEAFF. The chain carries TRBV12-3 or TRBV12-4 and TRBJ1-1; D is possibly TRBD1 (5 bases). V was cut by 6 bases and J by 1 base, with 9 bases left in between. This CDR3 contains 13 residues.

The rearrangement links TRBV28 to TRBJ1-2; unclear D gene. CDR1 and CDR2 from the germline V gene are MDHEN and SYDVKM. The V end was cut by 4 bases, the J end by 8 bases, with 17 bases between. The CDR3 length is 14 residues. CDR3 loop: CASSSQAHWSGYTF. The CDR3 region has the DNA TGTGCCAGCAGTTCCCAAGCTCACTGGTCAGGCTACACCTTC.

This clone was seen a single time. The gene calls are TRBV11-2 and TRBJ1-6; 7 bases align to TRBD1. J was trimmed by 7 bases and V by 5 bases; bases with no gene match: 5. Germline loops: CDR1 SGHAT, CDR2 FQNNGV. There are 14 residues in the CDR3. The CDR3 protein is CASSQDRFNSPLHF. The CDR3 DNA sequence: TGTGCCAGCAGCCAGGACAGGTTCAATTCACCCCTCCACTTT.

The chain joins TRBV29-1 to TRBJ1-1, with D hard to call. There are 14 residues in the CDR3. Germline CDR1 is SQVTM and CDR2 is ANQGSEA. The V gene lost 6 bases and the J gene lost 4 bases, with 18 bases spanning the gap. The CDR3 loop is CSVPPSEFITEAFF. CDR3 DNA sequence: TGCAGCGTCCCCCCAAGTGAGTTCATCACTGAAGCTTTCTTT.

This chain joins TRBV5-6 and TRBJ2-3; TRBD2 matches 9 bases. The CDR3 extends over 16 amino acids. CDR1 and CDR2 from the germline V gene are SGHDT and YYEEEE. The trim removed 4 bases at V and 4 bases at J, leaving 10 bases unmatched. The CDR3 sequence: CASSRRLAERADTQYF. The CDR3 DNA sequence: TGTGCCAGCAGCCGAAGACTAGCGGAGCGTGCAGATACGCAGTATTTT. The whole variable domain, remainder taken from reference TRBV5-6 and TRBJ2-3, is DAGVTQSPTHLIKTRGQQVTLRCSPKSGHDTVSWYQQALGQGPQFIFQYYEEEERQRGNFPDRFSGHQFPNYSSELNVNALLLGDSALYLCASSRRLAERADTQYFGPGTRLTVL.

This sequence joins TRBV11-2 and TRBJ2-1; TRBD2 agrees at 9 bases. After removal of 1 base from V and 8 bases from J, the junction contained 3 bases not matched to a gene. The CDR3 has 14 residues. Germline V CDR1 and CDR2: SGHAT, FQNNGV. The CDR3 is CASSLGGLAHEQFF. The CDR3 region has the DNA TGTGCCAGCAGCTTAGGAGGACTAGCGCATGAGCAGTTCTTC.

The chain uses TRBV19 and TRBJ2-7, with 11 bases matching TRBD1. V lost 4 bases, J lost 7 bases, and 12 bases stayed unmatched. The CDR3 runs to 16 residues. Per germline, CDR1 LNHDA and CDR2 SQIVND (reference sequence). CDR3 sequence (DNA): TGTGCCAGTAGTAAAAACCCCGGGACAGGGGGGAGTGAGCAGTACTTC. This codes for CASSKNPGTGGSEQYF.

This clone has a single count. The V gene is TRBV28, the J gene TRBJ1-2, with a weak D call TRBD1 (6 bases). The CDR3 loop spans 15 amino acids. Germline CDR1 is MDHEN and CDR2 is SYDVKM. Trimming pared 6 bases from V and 8 bases from J, leaving 22 bases between. CDR3: CASRGSIQGIGGYTF. The CDR3 DNA sequence: TGTGCCAGCAGGGGCTCAATACAGGGCATCGGCGGCTACACCTTC.